This entry describes one TCR beta chain. This clonotype has a handful of counts. The antigen it binds to is not known. Per-base qualities were not stored, and no clone one base away is much larger. Expansion of CD8+CD57+ cells had been shown by flow cytometry in the patients chosen for sequencing. Every patient had a diagnosis of severe acquired aplastic anemia based on International Study of Aplastic Anemia and Agranulocytosis and Camitta criteria. No therapy had been received by the patients at the time of blood sampling. TCR repertoires of sorted CD4+ and CD8+ blood T cells from severe aplastic anemia patients and healthy subjects were deep-sequenced in the study. Patients were enrolled under clinicaltrials.gov protocols 00001620, 01623167, 00001397, 00071045, 00081523 and 00961064 in the USA. Ficoll-Paque density gradient centrifugation was used to isolate peripheral blood mononuclear cells. Before DNA was extracted, CD4+ and CD8+ T cells were sorted using either FACS or magnetic beads.

This entry is derived from a study of CD8+CD57+ T cells in acquired aplastic anemia (dated by TCRdb to about 2018). Context from the whole study: DNA extracted from sorted CD4+ and CD8+ cells had a mean of 3.2 ug, with a range of 0.2 to 27.4 ug. CD8+CD57+ expansion was defined as frequency above the mean frequency observed in healthy subjects.

Paper-wide results and their limitations: Although 25 to 30 CD8+ CDR3 sequences were shared by patients and controls, these sequences appeared highly expressed in patients and within the immunodominant clones of patients. Patients and healthy controls showed no significant difference in CD8+ Simpson's diversity (P=0.060).

Genomic DNA served as template for TCR beta VDJ combination and CDR3 sequence profiling. An Illumina HiSeq 2000 was used for TCR repertoire sequencing. The source study handled its data this way. Repertoires were assessed using TRBV/TRBJ rearrangement plots, CDR3 size and DJ length profiles, and Simpson's diversity index. The most abundant DNA sequence in the deep sequencing data was defined as the immunodominant clone. CDR3 amino acid sequences were checked for sharing between subjects and were compared against published repertoires and the VDJdb database. TCRdb trimmed the raw reads at Q25, called clones with MiXCR and kept productive beta chains. For every CDR3 protein sequence, its rows merge into one entry that carries the most common genes and DNA. These V and J calls derive from TCRdb rather than the authors' analysis. Across this sample there are over 150,000 distinct CDR3 sequences, with 70% to 80% seen only once. Approximately 42% of the sample is held by the ten biggest clonotypes.

The receptor's source is a human donor with aplastic anemia. The sample consisted of sorted CD4+, CD8+, or CD8+CD57+ T cells (not recorded which) from PBMCs.

The CDR3 region: CASSERVGGNEQFF. The DNA sequence is given as TGTGCCAGCAGTGAACGGGTAGGGGGTAATGAGCAGTTCTTC. Rearrangement joined TRBV25-1 to TRBJ2-1, with TRBD1 tentatively as D gene (6 bases match). V and J are truncated by 2 bases and 7 bases respectively, leaving an intervening sequence of 12 bases. Counted from cysteine to phenylalanine, this CDR3 has 14 amino acids. Only the CDR3 part of the read is kept: 42 bases, read in frame from the first base. For CDR1 and CDR2, the germline V gene lists MGHDK and SYGVNS.